These 22 T cell receptor beta chains share one sample of origin, sequenced in a study of cytomegalovirus exposure and HLA in healthy donors (dated by TCRdb to 2015 to 2018). The library was built by means of the immunoSEQ multiplex PCR assay. TCRdb took over this immuneACCESS table, retaining in-frame rearrangements with V and J assigned. Such tables are incomplete; in checked studies, under half of the missing clones stem from an unresolved V gene, and the remainder is unexplained. Present in this sample are approximately 60,000 clones, 93% of which were seen just once. Clones ranked in the top ten supply 4.5% to 6% of the sample. Sequenced: PBMCs. The origin of the receptors is a woman aged 18-29 years in good health and CMV-seronegative.

The chain is built from TRBV10-3 and TRBJ2-1; 12 bases are shared with TRBD2. Trimming removed 2 bases from V and 5 bases from J; junction bases left unmatched: 1. CDR3 length equals 15 residues. CDR1 ENHRY and CDR2 SYGVKD come from the germline V gene. The CDR3 protein is CAISEGLAGNNEQFF. Here the CDR3 DNA reads TGTGCCATCAGTGAGGGACTAGCGGGAAACAATGAGCAGTTCTTC.

The chain joins TRBV6-1 to TRBJ2-1, with 10 bases lining up with TRBD2. CDR1 and CDR2 from the germline V gene are MNHNS and SASEGT. CDR3 length equals 14 residues. V shed 4 bases and J 4 bases; nucleotides not matched to a gene: 1. The CDR3 DNA sequence: TGTGCCAGCAGTGCTAGCGGGGGATACAATGAGCAGTTCTTC. Encoded protein: CASSASGGYNEQFF.

The chain combines TRBV25-1 with TRBJ1-1, with D uncertain. Deletions cut 2 bases from V and 1 base from J, with 5 bases between. Per the germline V gene, CDR1 is MGHDK and CDR2 is SYGVNS. The CDR3 contains 13 residues. The CDR3: CASSEGGNTEAFF. Written as DNA, the CDR3 is TGTGCCAGCAGTGAAGGAGGGAACACTGAAGCTTTCTTT.

V and J are TRBV7-2 and TRBJ2-1, with 9 positions matching TRBD2. This CDR3 contains 15 residues. V was clipped by 3 bases and J by 8 bases; unmatched bases: 8. Germline CDR1 is SGHTA and CDR2 is FQGNSA. As DNA, the CDR3 is TGTGCCAGCAGCTTTGGGGCGGGAGGGCCCCATGAGCAGTTCTTC. Its protein is CASSFGAGGPHEQFF.

The rearrangement joins TRBV2 to TRBJ1-1; D gene uncertain. The germline CDR1 and CDR2 sequences are SNHLY and FYNNEI. The CDR3 has 11 amino acids. Trimming cost V 6 bases and J 6 bases, with 8 bases left between them. Written as DNA, the CDR3 is TGTGCCAGCAGAGACACCGCTGAAGCTTTCTTT. It codes for CASRDTAEAFF.

The chain employs TRBV29-1 and TRBJ1-4; D perhaps matches TRBD1 (5 bases). This CDR3 spans 15 amino acids. CDR1 and CDR2 (germline): SQVTM, ANQGSEA. V shed 1 base and J shed 6 bases, with 15 bases lying between them. The CDR3 protein is CSVEVVGGGYEKLFF. Written as DNA, the CDR3 is TGCAGCGTTGAAGTTGTCGGCGGGGGTTATGAAAAACTGTTTTTT.

The V and J genes are TRBV7-9 and TRBJ1-1, with unresolved D. V was cut by 0 bases and J by 0 bases, with 8 bases left in between. The CDR3 covers 15 residues. CDR1 SEHNR and CDR2 FQNEAQ come from the germline V gene (reference sequence). CDR3 sequence reads: CASSLAYPVNTEAFF. Here the CDR3 DNA reads TGTGCCAGCAGCTTAGCCTATCCCGTGAACACTGAAGCTTTCTTT.

The genes are TRBV6-4 and TRBJ1-1; TRBD1 matches at 10 bases. Germline CDR1 and CDR2: MRHNA and SNTAGT. Trimming took 2 bases from V and 6 from J; bases not matched to a gene: 0. The CDR3 sequence is 13 residues long. CDR3 coding DNA: TGTGCCAGCAGTGACGGACAGGGGGCTGAAGCTTTCTTT. Its protein is CASSDGQGAEAFF.

The chain combines TRBV4-3 with TRBJ1-1, with 7 bases lining up with TRBD1. The CDR3 has 12 amino acids. After removal of 1 base from V and 11 bases from J, the junction contained 4 bases not matched to a gene. In germline, CDR1 is LGHNA, CDR2 YSLEER. CDR3 in amino acids: CASSQGTGGAFF. DNA for the CDR3: TGCGCCAGCAGCCAAGGGACAGGTGGGGCTTTCTTT.

The V gene is TRBV9, the J gene TRBJ1-1, with TRBD1 identical over 7 bases. Trimming cost V 4 bases and J 5 bases; bases outside gene matches: 14. The CDR3 length is 16 residues. Germline V lookup: CDR1 SGDLS, CDR2 YYNGEE. The CDR3 DNA follows: TGTGCCAGCAGCAGCCAACCGACAGGGAGTAAAACTGAAGCTTTCTTT. This gives the protein CASSSQPTGSKTEAFF.

The chain couples TRBV7-6 to TRBJ2-7; 8 bases fit TRBD2. After removal of 6 bases from V and 1 base from J, the junction contained 8 bases not matched to a gene. The CDR3 is 15 amino acids. Germline CDR1 reads SGHVS; CDR2 reads FNYEAQ. The CDR3 loop reads CASSPRGGLSYEQYF. The CDR3 nucleotides read TGTGCCAGCAGTCCCCGGGGGGGCCTTTCCTACGAGCAGTACTTC.

Only one count was recorded for this clone. This chain connects TRBV5-6 to TRBJ2-2; 9 bases match TRBD1. The CDR3 runs to 16 residues. V lost 3 bases to trimming and J lost 5 bases; unmatched junction nucleotides: 8. Germline V gene lookup returns CDR1 SGHDT and CDR2 YYEEEE. CDR3 bases: TGTGCCAGCAGCTCCGGGACAGGGTTCCGGACCGGGGAGCTGTTTTTT. It encodes CASSSGTGFRTGELFF.

This chain links TRBV10-3 with TRBJ2-1, with D possibly TRBD2 on 7 matching bases. There are 13 residues in the CDR3. The germline V gene encodes CDR1 ENHRY and CDR2 SYGVKD. V was trimmed by 11 bases and J by 5 bases, leaving 16 bases between them. The chain's CDR3 is CAAGRGGDNEQFF. As DNA, the CDR3 is TGTGCCGCAGGCCGAGGGGGGGACAATGAGCAGTTCTTC.

V usage is TRBV6-5 and J usage is TRBJ2-7; no clear D gene. Trimming stripped 10 bases from V and 0 bases from J, with 7 bases between. The CDR3 length is 11 residues. Per the germline V gene, CDR1 is MNHEY and CDR2 is SVGAGI. The CDR3 DNA reads TGTGCCACTAGGTTCTCCTACGAGCAGTACTTC. Amino acid sequence: CATRFSYEQYF.

The genes are TRBV29-1 and TRBJ2-1, with 7 bases aligning to TRBD1. There are 13 residues in the CDR3. The trim removed 4 bases at V and 5 bases at J, leaving 5 bases unmatched. The germline V gene encodes CDR1 SQVTM and CDR2 ANQGSEA. Here the CDR3 reads CSVVGRGNNEQFF. CDR3 nucleotide sequence: TGCAGCGTTGTTGGCAGGGGGAACAATGAGCAGTTCTTC.

Here the CDR3 DNA reads TGCGCCAGCAGCCAAGCGCGGGGGGAGGACTTCGGCAATGAGCAGTTCTTC. Encoded protein: CASSQARGEDFGNEQFF. The rearrangement links TRBV4-3 to TRBJ2-1; TRBD2 aligns across 8 bases. The CDR3 extends over 17 amino acids. CDR1 and CDR2 from the germline V gene are LGHNA and YSLEER. Losses at the gene ends were 1 base for V and 6 bases for J; bases not matched to a gene: 11.

This rearrangement joins TRBV7-2 to TRBJ2-7, with D hard to call. V lost 2 bases, J lost 2 bases, and 7 bases lay in between. Germline CDR1 reads SGHTA; CDR2 reads FQGNSA. There are 13 residues in the CDR3. The CDR3 region is CASSLRGPYEQYF. Here the CDR3 DNA reads TGTGCCAGCAGCTTACGCGGCCCCTACGAGCAGTACTTC. Together with reference TRBV7-2 and TRBJ2-7, the CDR3 gives the full variable domain: GAGVSQSPSNKVTEKGKDVELRCDPISGHTALYWYRQSLGQGLEFLIYFQGNSAPDKSGLPSDRFSAERTGGSVSTLTIQRTQQEDSAVYLCASSLRGPYEQYFGPGTRLTVT.

This clone has just one count. The chain has TRBV29-1 and TRBJ2-3, with 9 bases fitting TRBD2. This CDR3 has 15 amino acids. Germline V gives CDR1 SQVTM, CDR2 ANQGSEA. Germline trimming cut 6 bases from V and 3 bases from J; bases unmatched to any gene: 10. CDR3 residues: CSVAVAGEATDTQYF. CDR3 DNA sequence: TGCAGCGTGGCAGTAGCGGGAGAAGCTACAGATACGCAGTATTTT.

J is TRBJ2-7 and V is TRBV1; the DNA was not compared with TRBD2, the D call given in the table. TRBV1 is a recognized pseudogene. The length of the CDR3 is 16 residues. CDR3 in DNA: TGCACCAGCACCCCGGCGGGAGAGGGAAAGACCTACGAGCAGTACGTC. Translating gives CTSTPAGEGKTYEQYV.

The chain links TRBV6-1 to TRBJ1-3, with D tentatively TRBD1 (5 bases). V was shortened by 2 bases and J by 7 bases, with 9 bases between the two germline ends. The germline CDR1 and CDR2 sequences are MNHNS and SASEGT. CDR3 length: 13 amino acids. CDR3 DNA: TGTGCCAGCAGTGAAAGGGGAGGGAACACCATATATTTT. Amino acids: CASSERGGNTIYF.

The chain uses TRBV29-1 and TRBJ1-2; weak D call: TRBD1 (5 bases). Germline V gene data show CDR1 as SQVTM and CDR2 as ANQGSEA. V gave up 4 bases and J gave up 1 base, with 10 bases separating them. The CDR3 has 13 amino acids. The CDR3 region has the DNA TGCAGCGTTGTCCCAGGGCGTAACTATGGCTACACCTTC. Encoded protein: CSVVPGRNYGYTF.

The chain combines TRBV7-9 with TRBJ1-4; D is unresolved. The CDR3 length is 14 residues. Germline CDR1 reads SEHNR; CDR2 reads FQNEAQ (reference sequence). V was cut by 0 bases and J by 4 bases, with 6 bases left in between. In DNA, the CDR3 is TGTGCCAGCAGCTTAGCGTCCGTTAATGAAAAACTGTTTTTT. It yields the protein CASSLASVNEKLFF.